The 27 T cell receptor beta chains reported below all come from one sample, sequenced in a study of blood T cell repertoires in COVID-19. Assay used: immunoSEQ multiplex PCR; TCRdb lists only in-frame clones, some missing. In the table there are a few hundred thousand clones, 85% of which are singletons. The sequencing input was peripheral blood. These receptors were collected from a woman between 18 and 29 years old with acute or convalescent COVID-19.

This chain joins TRBV19 and TRBJ2-3; D is possibly TRBD2 (7 bases). This CDR3 has 13 residues. V was trimmed by 6 bases and J by 4 bases, leaving 11 bases between them. Germline loops: CDR1 LNHDA, CDR2 SQIVND (reference sequence). The DNA of the CDR3 is TGTGCCAGTAGCTCGGGGGGCGCAGATACGCAGTATTTT. Translated, it gives CASSSGGADTQYF.

This clone was detected once. The genes are TRBV10-3 and TRBJ1-4, with 7 bases fitting TRBD1. Germline V lookup: CDR1 ENHRY, CDR2 SYGVKD. Losses at the gene ends were 5 bases for V and 3 bases for J; bases not matched to a gene: 3. This CDR3 is 14 amino acids long. The CDR3 bases are TGTGCCATCAGTCGACAGGGATCTAATGAAAAACTGTTTTTT. Translation gives CAISRQGSNEKLFF.

The chain recombines TRBV28 with TRBJ2-3, with TRBD2 as a possible D gene (6 bases). V was clipped by 3 bases and J by 1 base, with 8 bases between them. The CDR3 has 14 residues. CDR1 and CDR2 from the germline V gene are MDHEN and SYDVKM. CDR3 residues: CASSFSGGTDTQYF. CDR3 in DNA: TGTGCCAGCAGTTTTAGCGGTGGCACAGATACGCAGTATTTT.

The rearrangement uses TRBV19 and TRBJ1-5, with TRBD1 matching 7 bases. The CDR3 is 14 residues long. V trimming: 6 bases; J trimming: 8 bases; junction bases outside the gene matches: 10. Germline CDR1 is LNHDA and CDR2 is SQIVND (reference sequence). CDR3 nucleotide sequence: TGTGCCAGTAGCATCGCACAGGGGCGGGAGCCCCAGCATTTT. This translates into CASSIAQGREPQHF.

This chain uses TRBV6-5 with TRBJ2-3, with D maybe TRBD1 (5 bases). The CDR3 extends over 16 amino acids. Germline V gene data show CDR1 as MNHEY and CDR2 as SVGAGI. V gave up 4 bases and J gave up 5 bases, with 19 bases separating them. In DNA form, the CDR3 reads TGTGCCAGCAGTTCCGCCTCTTGGGGCTCGGAAGATACGCAGTATTTT. This codes for CASSSASWGSEDTQYF.

The chain couples TRBV12-5 to TRBJ2-7; 10 bases agree with TRBD2. The CDR3 consists of 19 residues. With 0 bases clipped from V and 0 bases from J, the junction kept 11 bases outside the gene matches. Germline CDR1 is LGHNT and CDR2 is FRNRAP. CDR3 nucleotides: TGTGCTAGTGGTTTGGTACTGGTAGCGGGGGGTCGAAGCTCCTACGAGCAGTACTTC. Translated: CASGLVLVAGGRSSYEQYF.

J is TRBJ1-6 and V is TRBV19; 7 nucleotides agree with TRBD1. CDR3 size: 16 residues. The germline gives CDR1 LNHDA, CDR2 SQIVND (reference sequence). The ends lost 3 bases at V and 7 bases at J; junction bases unmatched: 9. This CDR3 reads CASSIRRTGQNSPLHF. In nucleotides, the CDR3 is TGTGCCAGTAGTATTCGGAGGACGGGACAGAATTCACCCCTCCACTTT.

V gene TRBV19 combines with J gene TRBJ2-1, with 10 bases identical to TRBD2. The CDR3 runs to 16 residues. Germline values: CDR1 LNHDA, CDR2 SQIVND (reference sequence). Germline trimming cut 5 bases from V and 3 bases from J; bases unmatched to any gene: 7. The CDR3: CASSVGLAVIYNEQFF. The CDR3 region has the DNA TGTGCCAGTAGTGTAGGACTAGCGGTGATCTACAATGAGCAGTTCTTC.

This clone was found once. The CDR3 here is CASSIGGQGRDIQYF. The CDR3 DNA is TGTGCCAGTAGTATAGGTGGACAGGGGAGAGACATTCAGTACTTC. The chain uses TRBV19 and TRBJ2-4; 9 bases line up with TRBD1. Germline CDR1 reads LNHDA; CDR2 reads SQIVND (reference sequence). The CDR3 spans 15 residues. Germline trimming cut 1 base from V and 8 bases from J; bases unmatched to any gene: 6.

This clone was observed a few times. The genes are TRBV27 and TRBJ1-5; 7 bases are shared with TRBD1. The CDR3 consists of 15 residues. Germline CDR1 MNHEY, CDR2 SMNVEV (reference sequence). V was pared by 5 bases and J by 3 bases, with 7 bases of the junction left unmatched. CDR3 residues: CASSMTGPLNQPQHF. DNA of the CDR3: TGTGCCAGCAGTATGACAGGGCCCCTCAATCAGCCCCAGCATTTT.

The V and J genes are TRBV11-2 and TRBJ1-6, with a tentative D call TRBD1 (5 bases). The germline CDR1 and CDR2 sequences are SGHAT and FQNNGV. The CDR3 is 15 amino acids. Trimming pared 1 base from V and 10 bases from J, leaving 14 bases between. The CDR3 is CASSLGSGPGSPLHF. Written as DNA, the CDR3 is TGTGCCAGCAGCTTAGGTTCAGGGCCTGGCTCACCCCTCCACTTT.

This sequence joins TRBV27 and TRBJ2-3; 11 bases align to TRBD2. V shed 3 bases, J shed 1 base, and the junction held 0 bases outside the gene matches. The CDR3 sequence is 15 residues long. CDR1 MNHEY and CDR2 SMNVEV come from the germline V gene (reference sequence). The CDR3, as DNA: TGTGCCAGCAGTTTTAGCGGGGGGGGCACAGATACGCAGTATTTT. Translation: CASSFSGGGTDTQYF.

The chain is built from TRBV27 and TRBJ2-5; weak D call: TRBD1 (6 bases). V lost 2 bases and J lost 2, with 12 bases in between. Germline CDR1 reads MNHEY; CDR2 reads SMNVEV (reference sequence). The CDR3 sequence is 15 residues long. The CDR3 region is CASSLNDRTQETQYF. The CDR3 DNA is TGTGCCAGCAGTTTAAATGACAGGACACAAGAGACCCAGTACTTC.

V usage is TRBV9 and J usage is TRBJ1-1; 7 bases line up with TRBD1. Germline CDR1 reads SGDLS; CDR2 reads YYNGEE. The CDR3 is made up of 13 amino acids. V was pared by 3 bases and J by 4 bases, with 3 bases of the junction left unmatched. CDR3 nucleotides: TGTGCCAGCAGCGCGACAGGGTTCACTGAAGCTTTCTTT. Amino acid sequence: CASSATGFTEAFF.

The chain joins TRBV7-2 to TRBJ2-3; a possible D gene is TRBD2 (6 bases). This CDR3 contains 17 residues. Trimming took 1 base from V and 3 from J, leaving 17 bases between them. Germline V gene lookup returns CDR1 SGHTA and CDR2 FQGNSA. The CDR3 coding sequence is TGTGCCAGCAGCTTAGGGTTACTAGCCCCCCCGACAGATACGCAGTATTTT. Amino acid sequence: CASSLGLLAPPTDTQYF. Looking up the rest from reference TRBV7-2 and TRBJ2-3 gives the full variable domain: GAGVSQSPSNKVTEKGKDVELRCDPISGHTALYWYRQSLGQGLEFLIYFQGNSAPDKSGLPSDRFSAERTGGSVSTLTIQRTQQEDSAVYLCASSLGLLAPPTDTQYFGPGTRLTVL.

The gene calls are TRBV29-1 and TRBJ2-3; 8 bases agree with TRBD2. Trimming cost V 8 bases and J 5 bases; bases outside gene matches: 18. The CDR3 spans 16 residues. Per the germline V gene, CDR1 is SQVTM and CDR2 is ANQGSEA. The CDR3 DNA sequence: TGCAGCTCAGGCGAGGCGGGAGGTAGGCCGGGAGATACGCAGTATTTT. Translating gives CSSGEAGGRPGDTQYF.

The CDR3 region has the DNA TGTGCCAGCACTCGACTAGCATTCACAGATACGCAGTATTTT. Translated: CASTRLAFTDTQYF. The genes are TRBV2 and TRBJ2-3, with 7 bases fitting TRBD2. The CDR3 totals 14 residues. Germline V CDR1 and CDR2: SNHLY, FYNNEI. After removal of 7 bases from V and 2 bases from J, the junction contained 6 bases not matched to a gene.

DNA of the CDR3: TGTGCCAGTAAAGGGGATGGAAACACCATATATTTT. Translated: CASKGDGNTIYF. This chain links TRBV19 with TRBJ1-3; perhaps TRBD1 as D (5 bases). Germline CDR1 and CDR2: LNHDA and SQIVND (reference sequence). Trimming took 7 bases from V and 3 from J, leaving 7 bases between them. The CDR3 is made up of 12 amino acids.

This clone has more than one count but fewer than ten. The genes are TRBV2 and TRBJ1-3, with 8 bases fitting TRBD1. This CDR3 contains 13 residues. Germline loops: CDR1 SNHLY, CDR2 FYNNEI. V shed 8 bases, J shed 6 bases, and the junction held 6 bases outside the gene matches. CDR3 bases: TGTGCCAGCGGACAGGGTTTGGAAAACACCATATATTTT. Protein sequence: CASGQGLENTIYF.

J is TRBJ2-1 and V is TRBV7-3; tentatively, D is TRBD1 (5 bases). V gave up 5 bases and J gave up 8 bases, with 13 bases separating them. The CDR3 extends over 13 amino acids. CDR1 and CDR2 (germline): SGHTA, FQGTGA. CDR3 in amino acids: CASSPPGQDEQFF. Here the CDR3 DNA reads TGTGCCAGCAGCCCGCCAGGGCAGGATGAGCAGTTCTTC.

The genes are TRBV19 and TRBJ1-5, with 8 bases fitting TRBD1. V was clipped by 3 bases and J by 0 bases; unmatched bases: 7. CDR1 LNHDA and CDR2 SQIVND come from the germline V gene (reference sequence). CDR3 size: 17 residues. DNA for the CDR3: TGTGCCAGTAGTATTACTGGGACAGGTAATAGCAATCAGCCCCAGCATTTT. Translation gives CASSITGTGNSNQPQHF.

This clone was recorded only once. J is TRBJ1-2 and V is TRBV19; 7 nucleotides line up with TRBD1. This CDR3 is 12 amino acids long. Per germline, CDR1 LNHDA and CDR2 SQIVND (reference sequence). V lost 9 bases, J lost 8 bases, and 9 bases stayed unmatched. The CDR3 DNA reads as TGTGCCAGCCGGGACAGAATTCTGGGCTACACCTTC. It is translated as CASRDRILGYTF.

This clone was found once. The rearrangement uses TRBV4-1 and TRBJ2-7; possible D gene TRBD1, 5 bases. From germline, CDR1 is MGHRA and CDR2 YSYEKL. The germline V and J ends were trimmed by 1 base and 0 bases, with 10 bases remaining between them. The CDR3 has 15 residues. The chain's CDR3 is CASSQVAGHSYEQYF. CDR3 sequence (DNA): TGCGCCAGCAGCCAAGTCGCAGGGCACTCCTACGAGCAGTACTTC.

This clone was observed a handful of times. The chain links TRBV6-4 to TRBJ2-3, with 11 bases fitting TRBD2. V gave up 8 bases and J gave up 3 bases; unmatched junction bases: 7. There are 15 residues in the CDR3. Germline values: CDR1 MRHNA, CDR2 SNTAGT. Here the CDR3 reads CASRQTSGETDTQYF. As DNA, the CDR3 is TGTGCCAGCCGTCAGACTAGCGGGGAGACAGATACGCAGTATTTT.

The gene calls are TRBV21-1 and TRBJ2-3; the D call TRBD2 from the table was never checked on the DNA. TRBV21-1 has pseudogene status. The CDR3 consists of 12 residues. CDR3 protein: CASRKRGDTQYF. The CDR3 bases are TGTGCCAGCAGAAAACGAGGAGATACGCAGTATTTT.

The V gene is TRBV2, the J gene TRBJ1-5, with D possibly being TRBD1 (5 bases). V dropped 6 bases and J dropped 7 bases, with 16 bases sitting between them. CDR1 is SNHLY and CDR2 is FYNNEI in the germline V gene. The CDR3 has 14 amino acids. The CDR3 loop is CASRPGLEGQPQHF. CDR3 coding DNA: TGTGCCAGCAGGCCAGGGTTGGAGGGACAGCCCCAGCATTTT. Full variable domain (rest looked up from reference TRBV2 and TRBJ1-5): EPEVTQTPSHQVTQMGQEVILRCVPISNHLYFYWYRQILGQKVEFLVSFYNNEISEKSEIFDDQFSVERPDGSNFTLKIRSTKLEDSAMYFCASRPGLEGQPQHFGDGTRLSIL.

This clone was seen once. The chain employs TRBV10-2 and TRBJ2-2, with TRBD2 identical over 10 bases. V gave up 6 bases and J gave up 5 bases; unmatched junction bases: 0. The CDR3 runs to 13 residues. Per the germline V gene, CDR1 is WSHSY and CDR2 is SAAADI. The CDR3 protein is CASRTSGTGELFF. CDR3 coding DNA: TGCGCCAGCAGGACTAGCGGGACCGGGGAGCTGTTTTTT.